The T cell receptor beta chain under discussion was sequenced for a study of blood T cell repertoires in COVID-19. Whole-study context: COVID-19 samples, acute and convalescent, were from the United States, Italy and Spain. The analysed material was cDNA or gDNA that came from T cells, B-cell-depleted T cells, or PBMCs.

Per the authors' pipeline: From reference gene primer amplification, estimates of nucleated cell counts were derived. Data came from immunoSEQ multiplex PCR; TCRdb stores just in-frame clones and leaves some out. D and trimming were read from the DNA, whereas the V and J calls and clone size are those reported in that table. The table shows fewer than 60,000 clones, with around nine tenths occurring only once. CDR1 and CDR2 (germline): MNHEY, SVGEGT. V lost 4 bases, J lost 7 bases, and 9 bases stayed unmatched. The CDR3 length is 15 residues. The genes are TRBV6-2 or TRBV6-3 and TRBJ1-5; 8 bases are a match to TRBD1. Sequencing input: peripheral blood. The source of this sequence is a man older than 75 with active or convalescent COVID-19. CDR3 in amino acids: CASSSPGQVGQPQHF. The CDR3 nucleotides read TGTGCCAGCAGTTCTCCGGGACAGGTGGGGCAGCCCCAGCATTTT.